The entry below describes one T cell receptor (beta chain). Antigen unknown. This could be a read error, since a much larger clone is one nucleotide away. The CDR3 has 16 amino acids. From germline, CDR1 is MGHRA and CDR2 YSYEKL. V was trimmed by 3 bases and J by 3 bases, leaving 18 bases between them. This sample was included in a study of tumor and adjacent non-tumor tissue in lung cancer. Study background: Around 4.4 million productive TCRbeta reads were obtained per sample on average. Broader study findings: In normal lung, the top 100 clones were significantly more dominant than in tumor. Tumor tissue had significantly higher TCR diversity than normal lung.

This sample's RNA came from whole unsorted tissue. The normal lung tissue was taken more than 3 cm from the tumor edge. Chemotherapy-naive patients with new lung cancer underwent thoracic surgery in China, August–late 2014. TCRbeta libraries were built with three rounds of nested PCR, modified from ARM-PCR. TCRdb analysed the multiplex PCR reads with MiXCR anew, one entry per CDR3 protein. The profile shows about 100,000 distinct CDR3 sequences, 65% of them singletons. This sequence originates from a man aged 25 to 40 with non-small cell lung cancer. The V call is TRBV4-1, the J call TRBJ2-7; TRBD2 is a possible D gene (5 bases). Source material: distant non-tumor lung tissue. CDR3 nucleotides: TGCGCCAGCAGCCATGGACTGGCTATCCCCAACTACGAGCAGTACTTC. This gives the protein CASSHGLAIPNYEQYF.